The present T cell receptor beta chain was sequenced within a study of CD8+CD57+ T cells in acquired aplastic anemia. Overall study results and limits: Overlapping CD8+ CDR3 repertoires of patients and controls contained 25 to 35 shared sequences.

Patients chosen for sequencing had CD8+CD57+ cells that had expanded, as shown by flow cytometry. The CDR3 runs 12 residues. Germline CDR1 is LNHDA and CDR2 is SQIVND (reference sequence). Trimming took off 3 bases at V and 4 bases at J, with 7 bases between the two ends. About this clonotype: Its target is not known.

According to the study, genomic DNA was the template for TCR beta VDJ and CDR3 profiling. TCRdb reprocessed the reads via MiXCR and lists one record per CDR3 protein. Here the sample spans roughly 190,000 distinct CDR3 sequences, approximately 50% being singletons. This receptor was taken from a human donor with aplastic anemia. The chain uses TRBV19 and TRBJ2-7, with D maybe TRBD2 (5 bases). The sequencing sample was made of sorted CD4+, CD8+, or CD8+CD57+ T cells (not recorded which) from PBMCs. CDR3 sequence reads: CASSMRGYEQYF. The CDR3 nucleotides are TGTGCCAGTAGTATGCGAGGGTACGAGCAGTACTTC. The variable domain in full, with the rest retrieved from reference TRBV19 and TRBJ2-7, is DGGITQSPKYLFRKEGQNVTLSCEQNLNHDAMYWYRQDPGQGLRLIYYSQIVNDFQKGDIAEGYSVSREKKESFPLTVTSAQKNPTAFYLCASSMRGYEQYFGPGTRLTVT.